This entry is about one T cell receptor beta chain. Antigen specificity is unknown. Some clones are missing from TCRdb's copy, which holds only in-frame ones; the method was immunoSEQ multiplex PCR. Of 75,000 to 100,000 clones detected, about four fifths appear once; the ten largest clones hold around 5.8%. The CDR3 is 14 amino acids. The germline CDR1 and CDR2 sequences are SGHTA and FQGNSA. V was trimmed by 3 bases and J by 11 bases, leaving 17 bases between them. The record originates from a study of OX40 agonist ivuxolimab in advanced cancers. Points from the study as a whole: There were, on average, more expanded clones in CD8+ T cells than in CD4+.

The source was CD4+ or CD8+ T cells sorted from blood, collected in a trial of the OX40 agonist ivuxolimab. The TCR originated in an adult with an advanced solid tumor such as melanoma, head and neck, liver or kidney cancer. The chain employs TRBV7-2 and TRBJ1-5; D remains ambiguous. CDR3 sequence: CASSFLPAPETQHF. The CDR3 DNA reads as TGTGCCAGCAGCTTCTTGCCAGCCCCAGAAACCCAGCATTTT.